This note documents a single T cell receptor beta chain sequence. This specimen comes from a study of Ad26.COV2.S vaccination and SARS-CoV-2 variants. With V trimmed by 5 bases and J by 8 bases, 9 bases remained unmatched. The V gene's germline CDR1 is LNHDA and CDR2 SQIVND (reference sequence). The CDR3 contains 14 residues. TCRdb keeps only in-frame clones here, not all; method: immunoSEQ multiplex PCR. Among 300,000 to 350,000 clones, approximately 87% were seen once, and the ten largest hold 4.5% to 5.5%. Noted treatment: about 20 received Ad26.COV2.S at low or high dose, single or two shots; about 5 received placebo; per-sample allocation not given. Samples were taken on day 63 after the first vaccine or placebo injection.

The TCR sequence derives from a person aged 18-60 years who received the Ad26.COV2.S COVID-19 vaccine or a placebo. Sequencing was performed on peripheral blood, taken in a trial of Ad26.COV2.S vaccine versus placebo. The V gene is TRBV19, the J gene TRBJ2-1, with 7 bases lining up with TRBD1. Written as DNA, the CDR3 is TGTGCCAGTAGTCTGTCGACAGGGTCATATGAGCAGTTCTTC. Translation: CASSLSTGSYEQFF.